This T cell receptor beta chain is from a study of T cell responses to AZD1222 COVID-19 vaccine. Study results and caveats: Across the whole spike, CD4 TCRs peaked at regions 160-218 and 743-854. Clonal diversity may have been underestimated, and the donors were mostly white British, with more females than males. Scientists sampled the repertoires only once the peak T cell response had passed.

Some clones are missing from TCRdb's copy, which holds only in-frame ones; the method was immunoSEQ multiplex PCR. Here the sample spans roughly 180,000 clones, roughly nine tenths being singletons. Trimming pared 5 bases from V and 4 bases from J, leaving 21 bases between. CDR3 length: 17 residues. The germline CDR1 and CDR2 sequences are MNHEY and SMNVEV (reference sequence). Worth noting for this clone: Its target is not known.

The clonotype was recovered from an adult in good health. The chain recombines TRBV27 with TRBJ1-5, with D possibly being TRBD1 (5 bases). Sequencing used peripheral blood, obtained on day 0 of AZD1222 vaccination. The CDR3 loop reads CASSGLTGTGSNQPQHF. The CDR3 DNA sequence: TGTGCCAGCAGTGGCCTCACCGGGACTGGGAGTAATCAGCCCCAGCATTTT.